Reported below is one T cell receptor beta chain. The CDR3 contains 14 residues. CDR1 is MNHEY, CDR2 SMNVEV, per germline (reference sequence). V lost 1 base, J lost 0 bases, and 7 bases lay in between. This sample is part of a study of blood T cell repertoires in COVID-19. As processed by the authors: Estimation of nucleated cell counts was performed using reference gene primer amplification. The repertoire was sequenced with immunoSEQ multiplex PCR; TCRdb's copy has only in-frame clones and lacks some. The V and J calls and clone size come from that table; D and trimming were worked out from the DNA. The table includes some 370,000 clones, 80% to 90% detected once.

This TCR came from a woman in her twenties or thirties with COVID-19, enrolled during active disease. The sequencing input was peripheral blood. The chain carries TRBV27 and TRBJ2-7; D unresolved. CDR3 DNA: TGTGCCAGCAGTTTATTCCCCAGCTCCTACGAGCAGTACTTC. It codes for CASSLFPSSYEQYF.